Below are 29 T cell receptor beta chains sequenced from a single sample in a study of CXCR3-negative and CXCR3-positive naive CD8 T cells (dated by TCRdb to between 2017 and 2020). TCRdb records NextSeq 550 as the sequencer. The Human TCR Profiling Kit (MiLaboratory) was used to prepare UMI-labeled 5' RACE TRB cDNA libraries. Based on TCRdb reprocessing of the reads, there is one entry per CDR3 protein sequence, and DNA is missing. This sample's table lists 100,000 or so distinct CDR3 sequences. Together, the top ten hold around 1.7% of the sample. Material for sequencing was naive CXCR3- CD8+ T cells from blood. The sample's cell subset or site label, in plain terms: CD45RO-CCR7+CD27+CD95- naive CD8+ T cells lacking CXCR3 (TNR3-). Receptor source: a human donor in good health. Some clones in this sample may be carry-over from other donors' samples.

This chain uses TRBV5-1 with TRBJ2-1. The CDR3 length is 14 residues. The germline V gene encodes CDR1 SGHRS and CDR2 YFSETQ. The CDR3 here is CASSLALGDNEQFF.

This sequence joins TRBV7-9 and TRBJ1-2; without DNA, the TCRdb call of TRBD1 cannot be checked. CDR3 size: 14 residues. Germline V lookup: CDR1 SEHNR, CDR2 FQNEAQ (reference sequence). CDR3 region: CASSFGQGNYGYTF.

The V gene is TRBV10-3, the J gene TRBJ2-3; TCRdb returns TRBD2, unconfirmable since there is no DNA. CDR3 length: 14 residues. In germline, CDR1 is ENHRY, CDR2 SYGVKD. This CDR3 is CAINVRGGPDTQYF.

The chain uses TRBV2 and TRBJ2-5; checking the TCRdb D call of TRBD1 is not possible without DNA. The CDR3 consists of 13 residues. Germline CDR1 is SNHLY and CDR2 is FYNNEI. This chain's CDR3 is CASIPKGQETQYF.

The chain couples TRBV7-6 to TRBJ2-7; TCRdb reports TRBD1, a call that lacks DNA to check it against. In germline, CDR1 is SGHVS, CDR2 FNYEAQ. The CDR3 covers 13 residues. The CDR3 region is CASSLIRGHEQYF.

The CDR3: CASSLYGTGSGANVLTF. This sequence joins TRBV28 and TRBJ2-6; TCRdb outputs TRBD1, but without DNA this stays unchecked. Germline V gene sequence: CDR1 MDHEN, CDR2 SYDVKM. CDR3 length equals 17 residues.

The chain is built from TRBV29-1 and TRBJ2-5; TCRdb's D gene call, TRBD1, goes unchecked for lack of DNA. CDR1 and CDR2 from the germline V gene are SQVTM and ANQGSEA. The CDR3 is 14 residues long. CDR3 region: CSVTARDRQETQYF.

The chain uses TRBV5-1 and TRBJ1-1; TCRdb proposes TRBD1, but this gene call is untestable without DNA. The CDR3 is 14 residues long. Germline V gene sequence: CDR1 SGHRS, CDR2 YFSETQ. CDR3: CASSLGGGITEAFF.

This rearrangement joins TRBV20-1 to TRBJ2-5; TCRdb selects TRBD1, and the lack of DNA leaves this call unchecked. The CDR3 length is 12 residues. Looked up from germline, CDR1 is DFQATT and CDR2 is SNEGSKA (reference sequence). CDR3 protein: CSAGTGGRTQYF.

J is TRBJ2-7 and V is TRBV7-2; TCRdb designates TRBD1, a call that cannot be tested without DNA. The CDR3 runs 15 residues. Germline CDR1 is SGHTA and CDR2 is FQGNSA. This chain's CDR3 is CASRLAGGTYYEQYF.

The chain carries TRBV5-1 and TRBJ2-7; the D call of TRBD1 rests on TCRdb alone, since no DNA is present to check it. Germline V lookup: CDR1 SGHRS, CDR2 YFSETQ. The CDR3 contains 15 residues. This CDR3 is CASSLTLGRVDEQYF.

The J gene is TRBJ2-3, the V gene TRBV5-1; the TRBD1 assignment by TCRdb is unverifiable without DNA. Germline V gene lookup returns CDR1 SGHRS and CDR2 YFSETQ. The CDR3 contains 15 residues. CDR3 protein: CASSSLEPQEDTQYF.

V gene TRBV4-2 combines with J gene TRBJ2-3; TCRdb's D call of TRBD2 is untestable without DNA. CDR1 LGHNA and CDR2 YNFKEQ come from the germline V gene. CDR3 size: 16 residues. The CDR3 protein is CASSRRSGYPSDTQYF.

The chain carries TRBV9 and TRBJ2-7; TCRdb's assignment of TRBD1 cannot be checked, as there is no DNA. CDR3 length: 13 amino acids. Germline V gene data show CDR1 as SGDLS and CDR2 as YYNGEE. CDR3 in amino acids: CASSIMGDYEQYF. Based on the CDR3 plus reference TRBV9 and TRBJ2-7, the full variable domain is DSGVTQTPKHLITATGQRVTLRCSPRSGDLSVYWYQQSLDQGLQFLIQYYNGEERAKGNILERFSAQQFPDLHSELNLSSLELGDSALYFCASSIMGDYEQYFGPGTRLTVT.

The chain is built from TRBV9 and TRBJ1-3. From germline, CDR1 is SGDLS and CDR2 YYNGEE. The CDR3 loop spans 14 amino acids. The CDR3 sequence is CASSVGRSGNTIYF.

The chain uses TRBV28 and TRBJ1-5. CDR1 is MDHEN, CDR2 SYDVKM, per germline. The CDR3 has 15 residues. CDR3 sequence reads: CASGRDGYSNQPQHF.

The V gene is TRBV6-4, the J gene TRBJ1-2. The CDR3 length is 11 residues. CDR1 and CDR2 (germline): MRHNA, SNTAGT. This CDR3 is CASSDSEDYTF.

The CDR3 region is CSVSTSSPYNEQFF. The chain carries TRBV29-1 and TRBJ2-1; no DNA is available, so the TRBD2 call from TCRdb remains unchecked. Germline V CDR1 and CDR2: SQVTM, ANQGSEA. The CDR3 is 14 residues long.

This rearrangement joins TRBV29-1 to TRBJ2-2; TCRdb lists TRBD1, though no DNA is available to test this call. Germline CDR1 and CDR2: SQVTM and ANQGSEA. CDR3 length equals 13 residues. CDR3 loop: CSTTGENTGELFF.

This chain uses TRBV29-1 with TRBJ1-2; the TRBD1 assignment by TCRdb is unverifiable without DNA. Germline V gene data show CDR1 as SQVTM and CDR2 as ANQGSEA. This CDR3 has 20 amino acids. CDR3 loop: CSVQARDSKRPRTFNYGYTF. Using reference TRBV29-1 and TRBJ1-2 for the parts outside the CDR3, the full variable domain is SAVISQKPSRDICQRGTSLTIQCQVDSQVTMMFWYRQQPGQSLTLIATANQGSEATYESGFVIDKFPISRPNLTFSTLTVSNMSPEDSSIYLCSVQARDSKRPRTFNYGYTFGSGTRLTVV.

This chain uses TRBV20-1 with TRBJ2-5; TCRdb lists TRBD1, though no DNA is available to test this call. The germline gives CDR1 DFQATT, CDR2 SNEGSKA (reference sequence). This CDR3 has 14 amino acids. The CDR3 loop is CSAREPGGQETQYF.

This rearrangement joins TRBV12-3 or TRBV12-4 to TRBJ2-5; TCRdb lists TRBD1, though no DNA is available to test this call. The CDR3 has 15 amino acids. CDR3 in amino acids: CASSPPVDDQETQYF.

The CDR3 reads CASSLSGYAYEQYF. The genes are TRBV12-3 or TRBV12-4 and TRBJ2-7. There are 14 residues in the CDR3.

The rearrangement joins TRBV24-1 to TRBJ2-2; TCRdb proposes TRBD2, but this gene call is untestable without DNA. CDR3 size: 15 residues. CDR1 KGHDR and CDR2 SFDVKD come from the germline V gene. This CDR3 is CATSGIIAGTGELFF.

J is TRBJ2-1 and V is TRBV27. CDR3 length: 12 residues. From germline, CDR1 is MNHEY and CDR2 SMNVEV (reference sequence). CDR3 sequence: CASSFIGTHQFF.

The chain links TRBV11-2 to TRBJ1-2. Germline-derived CDR1 and CDR2 are SGHAT and FQNNGV. This CDR3 has 12 amino acids. The CDR3 sequence is CARMNYYYGYTF.

The genes are TRBV5-4 and TRBJ2-7. The CDR3 spans 14 residues. Germline V gives CDR1 SGHNT, CDR2 YYREEE (reference sequence). The CDR3 sequence is CASSLALARAEQYF.

The chain is built from TRBV5-1 and TRBJ2-5; there is no DNA to check the TCRdb D call of TRBD2. The CDR3 spans 18 residues. Germline CDR1 and CDR2: SGHRS and YFSETQ. The CDR3 loop reads CASSLETTSGGPSGTQYF.

The CDR3 region is CSVEAAGTSYEQYF. The chain joins TRBV29-1 to TRBJ2-7. CDR1 and CDR2 (germline): SQVTM, ANQGSEA. The CDR3 spans 14 residues.